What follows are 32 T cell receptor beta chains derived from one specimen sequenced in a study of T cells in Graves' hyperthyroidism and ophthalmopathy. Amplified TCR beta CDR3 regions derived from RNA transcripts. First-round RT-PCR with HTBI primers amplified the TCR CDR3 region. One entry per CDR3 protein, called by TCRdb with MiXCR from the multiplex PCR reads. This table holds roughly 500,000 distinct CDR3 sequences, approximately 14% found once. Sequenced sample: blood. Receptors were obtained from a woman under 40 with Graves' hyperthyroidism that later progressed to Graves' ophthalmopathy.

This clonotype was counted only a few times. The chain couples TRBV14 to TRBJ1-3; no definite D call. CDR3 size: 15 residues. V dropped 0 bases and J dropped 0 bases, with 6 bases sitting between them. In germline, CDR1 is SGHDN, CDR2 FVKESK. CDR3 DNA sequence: TGTGCCAGCAGCCAAGACCGGAGCTCTGGAAACACCATATATTTT. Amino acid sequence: CASSQDRSSGNTIYF.

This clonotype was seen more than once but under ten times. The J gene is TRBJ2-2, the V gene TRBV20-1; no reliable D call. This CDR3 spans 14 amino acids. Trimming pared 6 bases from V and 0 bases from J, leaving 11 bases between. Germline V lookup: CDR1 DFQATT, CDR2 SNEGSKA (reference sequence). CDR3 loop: CSALGGSNTGELFF. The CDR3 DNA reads TGCAGTGCCCTGGGCGGCTCGAACACCGGGGAGCTGTTTTTT.

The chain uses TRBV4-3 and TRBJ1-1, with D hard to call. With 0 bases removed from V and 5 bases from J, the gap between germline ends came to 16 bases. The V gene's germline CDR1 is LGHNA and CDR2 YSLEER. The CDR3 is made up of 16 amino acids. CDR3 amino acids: CASSQEPVEVRTEAFF. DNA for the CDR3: TGCGCCAGCAGCCAAGAGCCCGTTGAGGTAAGGACTGAAGCTTTCTTT.

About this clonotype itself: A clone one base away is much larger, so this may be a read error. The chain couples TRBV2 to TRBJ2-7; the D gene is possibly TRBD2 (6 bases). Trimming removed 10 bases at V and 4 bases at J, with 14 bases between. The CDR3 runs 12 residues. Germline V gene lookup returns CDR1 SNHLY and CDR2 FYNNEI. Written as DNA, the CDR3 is TGTGCCATCGGGGAGGCGTCTTACGAGCAGTACTTC. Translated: CAIGEASYEQYF.

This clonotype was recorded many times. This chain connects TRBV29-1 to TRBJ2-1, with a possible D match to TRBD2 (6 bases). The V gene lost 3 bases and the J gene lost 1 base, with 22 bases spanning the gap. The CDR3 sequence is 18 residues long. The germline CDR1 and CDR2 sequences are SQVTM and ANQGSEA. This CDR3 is CSVDGFSGRTSSYNEQFF. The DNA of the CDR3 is TGCAGCGTTGATGGGTTTAGCGGCAGGACTTCGTCCTACAATGAGCAGTTCTTC.

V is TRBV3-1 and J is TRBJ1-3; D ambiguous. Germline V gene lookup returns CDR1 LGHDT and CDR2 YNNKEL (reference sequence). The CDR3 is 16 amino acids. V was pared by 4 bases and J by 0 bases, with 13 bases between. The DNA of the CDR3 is TGTGCCAGCAGCCTCCGACAAGCCCTCTCTGGAAACACCATATATTTT. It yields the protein CASSLRQALSGNTIYF.

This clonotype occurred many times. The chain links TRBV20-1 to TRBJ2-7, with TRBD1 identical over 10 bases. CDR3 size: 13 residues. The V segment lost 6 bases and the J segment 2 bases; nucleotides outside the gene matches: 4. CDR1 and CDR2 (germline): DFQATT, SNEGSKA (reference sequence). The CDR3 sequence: CSAVGQGTYEQYF. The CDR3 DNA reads TGCAGTGCCGTGGGACAGGGGACCTACGAGCAGTACTTC.

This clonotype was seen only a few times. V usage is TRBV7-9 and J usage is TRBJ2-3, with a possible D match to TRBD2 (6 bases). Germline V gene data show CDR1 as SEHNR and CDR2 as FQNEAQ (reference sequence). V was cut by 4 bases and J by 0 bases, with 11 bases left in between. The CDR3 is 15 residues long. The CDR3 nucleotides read TGTGCCAGCAGCTACCGGCGGGATAGCACAGATACGCAGTATTTT. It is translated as CASSYRRDSTDTQYF.

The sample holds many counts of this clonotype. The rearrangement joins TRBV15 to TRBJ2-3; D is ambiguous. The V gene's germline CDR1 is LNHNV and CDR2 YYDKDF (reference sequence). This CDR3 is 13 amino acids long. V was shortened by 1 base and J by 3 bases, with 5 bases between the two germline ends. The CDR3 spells CATSRGDTDTQYF. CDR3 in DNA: TGTGCCACCAGCAGAGGTGATACAGATACGCAGTATTTT.

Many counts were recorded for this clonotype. CDR3 bases: TGTGCCAGCAGCCCCCGACAGGGAGGTGCGAACACCATATATTTT. This sequence encodes CASSPRQGGANTIYF. The genes are TRBV3-1 and TRBJ1-3; 7 bases line up with TRBD1. CDR1 is LGHDT, CDR2 YNNKEL, per germline (reference sequence). The CDR3 extends over 15 amino acids. With 4 bases clipped from V and 7 bases from J, the junction kept 10 bases outside the gene matches.

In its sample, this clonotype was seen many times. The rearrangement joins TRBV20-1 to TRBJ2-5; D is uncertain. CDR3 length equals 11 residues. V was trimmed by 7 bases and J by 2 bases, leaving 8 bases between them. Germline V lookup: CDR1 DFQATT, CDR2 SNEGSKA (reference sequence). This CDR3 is CSGGSQETQYF. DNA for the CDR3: TGCAGTGGAGGCTCACAAGAGACCCAGTACTTC.

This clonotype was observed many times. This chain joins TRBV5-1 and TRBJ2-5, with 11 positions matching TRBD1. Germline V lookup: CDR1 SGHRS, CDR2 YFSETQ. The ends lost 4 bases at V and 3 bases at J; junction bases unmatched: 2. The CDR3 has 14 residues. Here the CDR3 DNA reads TGCGCCAGCAGCATGGGACAGGGGGAAGAGACCCAGTACTTC. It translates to CASSMGQGEETQYF.

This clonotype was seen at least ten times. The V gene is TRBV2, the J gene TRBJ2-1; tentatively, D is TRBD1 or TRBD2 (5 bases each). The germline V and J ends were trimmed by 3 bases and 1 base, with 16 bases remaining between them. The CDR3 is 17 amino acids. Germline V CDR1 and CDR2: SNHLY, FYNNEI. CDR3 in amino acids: CASSDGTLGSSYNEQFF. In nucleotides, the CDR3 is TGTGCCAGCAGTGACGGGACCCTGGGGAGTTCCTACAATGAGCAGTTCTTC.

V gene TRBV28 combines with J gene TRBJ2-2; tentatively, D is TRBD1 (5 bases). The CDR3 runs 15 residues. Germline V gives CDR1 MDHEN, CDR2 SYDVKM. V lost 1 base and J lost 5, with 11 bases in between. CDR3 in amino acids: CASSLFGAWTGELFF. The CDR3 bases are TGTGCCAGCAGTTTATTTGGGGCTTGGACCGGGGAGCTGTTTTTT. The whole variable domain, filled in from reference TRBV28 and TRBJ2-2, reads DVKVTQSSRYLVKRTGEKVFLECVQDMDHENMFWYRQDPGLGLRLIYFSYDVKMKEKGDIPEGYSVSREKKERFSLILESASTNQTSMYLCASSLFGAWTGELFFGEGSRLTVL.

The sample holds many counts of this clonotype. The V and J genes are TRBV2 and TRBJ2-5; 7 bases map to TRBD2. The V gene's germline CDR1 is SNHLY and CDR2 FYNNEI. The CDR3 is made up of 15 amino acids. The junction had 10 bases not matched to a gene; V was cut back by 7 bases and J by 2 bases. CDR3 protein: CASNGIAGFQETQYF. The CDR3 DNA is TGTGCCAGCAACGGGATAGCGGGCTTTCAAGAGACCCAGTACTTC.

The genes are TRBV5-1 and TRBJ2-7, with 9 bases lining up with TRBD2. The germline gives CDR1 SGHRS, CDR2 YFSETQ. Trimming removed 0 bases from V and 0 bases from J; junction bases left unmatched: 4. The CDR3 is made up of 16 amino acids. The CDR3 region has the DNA TGCGCCAGCAGCTTGGGACTAGCGGAGTTCTCCTACGAGCAGTACTTC. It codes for CASSLGLAEFSYEQYF.

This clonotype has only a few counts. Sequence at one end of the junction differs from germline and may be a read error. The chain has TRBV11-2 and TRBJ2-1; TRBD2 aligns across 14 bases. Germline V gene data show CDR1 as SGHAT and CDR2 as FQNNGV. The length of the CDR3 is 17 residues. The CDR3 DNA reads TGTGCCGGCAGCCGGACTTCGGGACTAGCGGGAGAGCGTGAGCAGTTCTTC. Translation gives CAGSRTSGLAGEREQFF.

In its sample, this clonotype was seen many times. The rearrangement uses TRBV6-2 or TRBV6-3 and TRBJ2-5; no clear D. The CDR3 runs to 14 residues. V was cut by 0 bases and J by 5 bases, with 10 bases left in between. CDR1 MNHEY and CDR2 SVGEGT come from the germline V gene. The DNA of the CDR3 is TGTGCCAGCAGTTACTCGGAAGCCTATGAGACCCAGTACTTC. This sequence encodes CASSYSEAYETQYF.

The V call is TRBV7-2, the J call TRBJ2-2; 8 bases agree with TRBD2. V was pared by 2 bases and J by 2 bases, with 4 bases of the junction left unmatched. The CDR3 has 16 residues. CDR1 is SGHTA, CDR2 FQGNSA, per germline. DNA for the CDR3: TGTGCCAGCAGCTTATGGACTAGCCTAAACACCGGGGAGCTGTTTTTT. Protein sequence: CASSLWTSLNTGELFF. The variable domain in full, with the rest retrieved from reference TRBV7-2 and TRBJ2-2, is GAGVSQSPSNKVTEKGKDVELRCDPISGHTALYWYRQSLGQGLEFLIYFQGNSAPDKSGLPSDRFSAERTGGSVSTLTIQRTQQEDSAVYLCASSLWTSLNTGELFFGEGSRLTVL.

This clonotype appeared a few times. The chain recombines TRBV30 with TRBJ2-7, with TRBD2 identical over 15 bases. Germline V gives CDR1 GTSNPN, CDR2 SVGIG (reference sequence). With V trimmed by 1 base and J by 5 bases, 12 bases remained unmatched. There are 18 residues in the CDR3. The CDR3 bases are TGTGCCTGGAGTGCGGTCAGGACTAGCGGGAGGGCGGTACACGAGCAGTACTTC. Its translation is CAWSAVRTSGRAVHEQYF.

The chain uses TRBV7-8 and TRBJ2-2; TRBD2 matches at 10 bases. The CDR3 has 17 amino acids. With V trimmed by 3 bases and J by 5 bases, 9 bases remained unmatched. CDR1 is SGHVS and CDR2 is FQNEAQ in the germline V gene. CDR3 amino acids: CASSLGLAGERTGELFF. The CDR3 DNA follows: TGTGCCAGCAGCTTGGGGCTAGCGGGAGAAAGAACCGGGGAGCTGTTTTTT.

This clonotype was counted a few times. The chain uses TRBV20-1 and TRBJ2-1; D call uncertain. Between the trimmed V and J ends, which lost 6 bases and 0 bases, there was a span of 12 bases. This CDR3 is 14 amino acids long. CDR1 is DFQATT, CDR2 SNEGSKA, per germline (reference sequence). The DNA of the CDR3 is TGCAGTGCCATTAAACTAAGCTCCTACAATGAGCAGTTCTTC. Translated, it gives CSAIKLSSYNEQFF.

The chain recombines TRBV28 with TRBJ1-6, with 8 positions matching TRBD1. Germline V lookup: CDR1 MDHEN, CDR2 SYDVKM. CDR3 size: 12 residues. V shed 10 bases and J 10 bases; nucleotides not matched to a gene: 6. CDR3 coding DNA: TGTGCCATCCAGGGACAGGAATCACCCCTCCACTTT. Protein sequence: CAIQGQESPLHF.

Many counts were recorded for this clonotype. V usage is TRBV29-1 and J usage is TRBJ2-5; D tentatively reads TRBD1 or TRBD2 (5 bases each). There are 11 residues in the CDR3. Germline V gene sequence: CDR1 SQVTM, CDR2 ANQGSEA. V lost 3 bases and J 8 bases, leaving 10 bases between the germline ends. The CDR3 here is CSVDMWDTQYF. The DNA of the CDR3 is TGCAGCGTTGATATGTGGGACACCCAGTACTTC.

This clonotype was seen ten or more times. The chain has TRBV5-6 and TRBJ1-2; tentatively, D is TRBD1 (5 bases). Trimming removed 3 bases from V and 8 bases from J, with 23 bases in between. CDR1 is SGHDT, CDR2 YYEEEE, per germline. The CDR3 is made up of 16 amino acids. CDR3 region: CASSYLGLDSGGGYTF. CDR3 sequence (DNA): TGTGCCAGCAGCTACCTCGGCCTCGACAGCGGGGGAGGCTACACCTTC.

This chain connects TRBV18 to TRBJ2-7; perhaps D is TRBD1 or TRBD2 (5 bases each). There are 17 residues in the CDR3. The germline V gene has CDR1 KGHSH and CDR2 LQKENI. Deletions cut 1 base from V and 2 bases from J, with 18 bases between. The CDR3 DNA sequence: TGTGCCAGCTCACCACGAGTGAGGGGAGTGGGGACCTACGAGCAGTACTTC. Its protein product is CASSPRVRGVGTYEQYF. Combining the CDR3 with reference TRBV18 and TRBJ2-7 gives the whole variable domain NAGVMQNPRHLVRRRGQEARLRCSPMKGHSHVYWYRQLPEEGLKFMVYLQKENIIDESGMPKERFSAEFPKEGPSILRIQQVVRGDSAAYFCASSPRVRGVGTYEQYFGPGTRLTVT.

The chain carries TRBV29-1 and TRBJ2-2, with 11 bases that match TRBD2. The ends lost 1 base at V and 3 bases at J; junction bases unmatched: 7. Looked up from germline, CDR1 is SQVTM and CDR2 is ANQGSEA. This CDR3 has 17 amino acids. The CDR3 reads CSVEGPRLAGYTGELFF. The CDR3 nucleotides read TGCAGCGTTGAAGGGCCGCGACTAGCGGGATACACCGGGGAGCTGTTTTTT.

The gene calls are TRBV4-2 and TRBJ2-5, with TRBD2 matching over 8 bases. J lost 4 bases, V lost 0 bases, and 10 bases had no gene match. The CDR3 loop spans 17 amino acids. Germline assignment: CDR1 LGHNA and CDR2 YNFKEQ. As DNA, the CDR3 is TGTGCCAGCAGCCAAGACCCCAATACTCTAGCGGGAGAGACCCAGTACTTC. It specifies CASSQDPNTLAGETQYF.

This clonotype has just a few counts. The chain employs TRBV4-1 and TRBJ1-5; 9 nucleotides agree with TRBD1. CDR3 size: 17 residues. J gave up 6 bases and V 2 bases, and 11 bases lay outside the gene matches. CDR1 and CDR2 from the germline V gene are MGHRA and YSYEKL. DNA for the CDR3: TGCGCCAGCAGCCAACACCTTTCGGGACAGGGTGGTCAGCCCCAGCATTTT. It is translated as CASSQHLSGQGGQPQHF.

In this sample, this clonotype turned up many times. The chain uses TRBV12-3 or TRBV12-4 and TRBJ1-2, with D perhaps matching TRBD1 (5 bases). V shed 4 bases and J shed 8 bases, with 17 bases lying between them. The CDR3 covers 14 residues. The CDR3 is CASSSSGTGRGYTF. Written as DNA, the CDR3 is TGTGCCAGCAGTTCTTCCGGGACCGGGAGGGGCTACACCTTC.

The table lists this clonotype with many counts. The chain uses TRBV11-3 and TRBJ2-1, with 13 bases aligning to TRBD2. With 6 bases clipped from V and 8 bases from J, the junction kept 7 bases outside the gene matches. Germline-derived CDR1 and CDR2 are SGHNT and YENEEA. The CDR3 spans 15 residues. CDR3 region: CASRSTSGRADEQFF. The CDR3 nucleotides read TGTGCCAGCAGAAGTACTAGCGGGAGGGCCGATGAGCAGTTCTTC.

CDR3 DNA: TGCGCCAGCAGCTTGGGTAGCGGGGTAATCTACGAGCAGTACTTC. Translation gives CASSLGSGVIYEQYF. The chain has TRBV5-1 and TRBJ2-7, with 8 nucleotides matching TRBD2. V trimming: 0 bases; J trimming: 3 bases; junction bases outside the gene matches: 5. The V gene's germline CDR1 is SGHRS and CDR2 YFSETQ. This CDR3 has 15 amino acids.